Listed here are 4 T cell receptor beta chains from one sample, sequenced in a study of blood T cell repertoires in COVID-19. The data were produced by immunoSEQ multiplex PCR, yet TCRdb's version contains in-frame clones alone and is incomplete. The data show approximately 100,000 clones, with 85% seen just once and around 2% held by the top ten. Sequenced: peripheral blood. These receptors were obtained from an older woman with active or convalescent COVID-19.

The gene calls are TRBV5-4 and TRBJ1-1; TRBD1 matches at 9 bases. J lost 4 bases, V lost 1 base, and 11 bases had no gene match. Germline CDR1 and CDR2: SGHNT and YYREEE (reference sequence). CDR3 length equals 17 residues. CDR3: CASSLPYRGHRGTEAFF. For the CDR3, the DNA is TGTGCCAGCAGCTTGCCGTACAGGGGGCATAGGGGCACTGAAGCTTTCTTT.

The table lists this clone with a few counts. The rearrangement links TRBV28 to TRBJ1-2; 7 bases map to TRBD1. Unmatched junction bases numbered 10, after V lost 6 bases and J lost 6 bases. The CDR3 has 14 residues. Germline loops: CDR1 MDHEN, CDR2 SYDVKM. The CDR3 region has the DNA TGTGCCAGCAGAAAGGGGGCGCCTCACGATGGCTACACCTTC. Its translation: CASRKGAPHDGYTF.

The chain uses TRBV7-2 and TRBJ2-1, with 7 nucleotides matching TRBD1. Trimming took 5 bases from V and 6 from J; bases not matched to a gene: 10. This CDR3 contains 15 residues. Germline V gives CDR1 SGHTA, CDR2 FQGNSA. The CDR3 DNA reads TGTGCCAGCAGCCAGAAGCCGGGACAGAGCAATGAGCAGTTCTTC. Translating it yields CASSQKPGQSNEQFF.

The chain is built from TRBV7-2 and TRBJ2-5; 7 bases line up with TRBD2. CDR1 is SGHTA, CDR2 FQGNSA, per germline. The V segment lost 5 bases and the J segment 5 bases; nucleotides outside the gene matches: 11. This CDR3 is built from 15 residues. For the CDR3, the DNA is TGTGCCAGCAGCCGTAGCGTGCGGGAGTGGGAGACCCAGTACTTC. It is translated as CASSRSVREWETQYF.